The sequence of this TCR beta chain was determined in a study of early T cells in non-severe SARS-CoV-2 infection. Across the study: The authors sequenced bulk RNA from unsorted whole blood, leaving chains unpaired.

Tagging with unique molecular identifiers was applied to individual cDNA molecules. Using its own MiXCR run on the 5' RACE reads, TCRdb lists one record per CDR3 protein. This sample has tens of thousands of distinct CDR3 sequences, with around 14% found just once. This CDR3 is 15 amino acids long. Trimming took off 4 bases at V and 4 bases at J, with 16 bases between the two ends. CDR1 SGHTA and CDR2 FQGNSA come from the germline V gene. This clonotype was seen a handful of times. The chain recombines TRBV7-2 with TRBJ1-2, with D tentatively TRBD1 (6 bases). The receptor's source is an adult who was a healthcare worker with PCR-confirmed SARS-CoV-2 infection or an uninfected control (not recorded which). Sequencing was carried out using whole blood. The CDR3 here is CASSSTPGTPYGYTF. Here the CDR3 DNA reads TGTGCCAGCAGCTCGACACCCGGGACACCCTATGGCTACACCTTC.